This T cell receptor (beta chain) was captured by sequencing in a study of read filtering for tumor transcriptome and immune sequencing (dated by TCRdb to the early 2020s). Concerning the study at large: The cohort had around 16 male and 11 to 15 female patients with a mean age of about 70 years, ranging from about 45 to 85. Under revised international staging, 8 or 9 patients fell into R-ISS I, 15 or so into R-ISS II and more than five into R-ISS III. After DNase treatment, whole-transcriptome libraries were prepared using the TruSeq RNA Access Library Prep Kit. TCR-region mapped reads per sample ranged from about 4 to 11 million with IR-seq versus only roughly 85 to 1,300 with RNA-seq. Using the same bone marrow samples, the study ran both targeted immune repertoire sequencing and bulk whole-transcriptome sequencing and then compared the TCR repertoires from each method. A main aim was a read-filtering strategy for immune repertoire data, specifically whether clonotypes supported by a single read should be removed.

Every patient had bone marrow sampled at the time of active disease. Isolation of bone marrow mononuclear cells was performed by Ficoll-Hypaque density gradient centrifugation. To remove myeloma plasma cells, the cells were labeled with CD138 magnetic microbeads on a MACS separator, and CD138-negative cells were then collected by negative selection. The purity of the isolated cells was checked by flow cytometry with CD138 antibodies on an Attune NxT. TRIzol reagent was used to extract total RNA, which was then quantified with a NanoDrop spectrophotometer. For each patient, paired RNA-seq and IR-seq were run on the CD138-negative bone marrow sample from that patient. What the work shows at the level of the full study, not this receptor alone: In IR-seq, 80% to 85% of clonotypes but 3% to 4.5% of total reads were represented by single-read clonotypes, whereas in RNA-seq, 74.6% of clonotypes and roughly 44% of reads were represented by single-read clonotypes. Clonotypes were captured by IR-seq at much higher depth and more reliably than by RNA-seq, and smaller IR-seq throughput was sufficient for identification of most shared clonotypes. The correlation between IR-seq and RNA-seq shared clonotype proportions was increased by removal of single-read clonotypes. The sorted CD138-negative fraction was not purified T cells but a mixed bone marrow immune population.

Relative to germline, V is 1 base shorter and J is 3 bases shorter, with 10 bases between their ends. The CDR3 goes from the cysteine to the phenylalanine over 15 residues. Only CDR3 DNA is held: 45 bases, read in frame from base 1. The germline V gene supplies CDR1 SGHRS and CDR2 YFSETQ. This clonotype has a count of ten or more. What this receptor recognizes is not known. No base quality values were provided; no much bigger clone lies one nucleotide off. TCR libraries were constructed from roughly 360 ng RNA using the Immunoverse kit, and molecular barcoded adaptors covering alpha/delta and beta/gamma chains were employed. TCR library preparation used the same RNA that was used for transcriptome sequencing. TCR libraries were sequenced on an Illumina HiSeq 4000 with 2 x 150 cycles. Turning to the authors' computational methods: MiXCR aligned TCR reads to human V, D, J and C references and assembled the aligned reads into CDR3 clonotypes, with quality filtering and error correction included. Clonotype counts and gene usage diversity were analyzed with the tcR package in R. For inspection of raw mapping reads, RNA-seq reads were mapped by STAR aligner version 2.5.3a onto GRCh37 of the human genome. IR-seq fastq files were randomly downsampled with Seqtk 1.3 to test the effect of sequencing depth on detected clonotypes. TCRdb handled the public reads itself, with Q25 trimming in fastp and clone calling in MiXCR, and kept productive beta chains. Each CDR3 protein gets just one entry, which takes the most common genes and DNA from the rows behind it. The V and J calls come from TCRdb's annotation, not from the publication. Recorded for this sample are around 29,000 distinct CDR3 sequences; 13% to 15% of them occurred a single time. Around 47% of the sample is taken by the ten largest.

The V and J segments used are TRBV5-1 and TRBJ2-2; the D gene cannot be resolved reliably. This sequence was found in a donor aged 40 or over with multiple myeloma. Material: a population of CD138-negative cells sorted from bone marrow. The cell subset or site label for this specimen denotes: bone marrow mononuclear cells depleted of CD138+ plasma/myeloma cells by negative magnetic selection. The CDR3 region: CASSLPDPHTGELFF. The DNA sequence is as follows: TGCGCCAGCAGCTTGCCGGACCCACACACCGGGGAGCTGTTTTTT. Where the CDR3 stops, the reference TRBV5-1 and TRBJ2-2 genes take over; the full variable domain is KAGVTQTPRYLIKTRGQQVTLSCSPISGHRSVSWYQQTPGQGLQFLFEYFSETQRNKGNFPGRFSGRQFSNSRSEMNVSTLELGDSALYLCASSLPDPHTGELFFGEGSRLTVL.